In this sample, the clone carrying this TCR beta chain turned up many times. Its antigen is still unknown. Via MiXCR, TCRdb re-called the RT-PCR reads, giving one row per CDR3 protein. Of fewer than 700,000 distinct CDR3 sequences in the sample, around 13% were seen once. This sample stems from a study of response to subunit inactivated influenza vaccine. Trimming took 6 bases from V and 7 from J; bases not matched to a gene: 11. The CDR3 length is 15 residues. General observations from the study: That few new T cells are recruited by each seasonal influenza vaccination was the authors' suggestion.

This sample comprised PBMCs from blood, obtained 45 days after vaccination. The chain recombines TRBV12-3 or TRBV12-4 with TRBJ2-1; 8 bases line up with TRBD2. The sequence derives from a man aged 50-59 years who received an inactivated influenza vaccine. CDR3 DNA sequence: TGTGCCAGCAGCCGTACTGGCGGGGGGCAGAATGAGCAGTTCTTC. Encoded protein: CASSRTGGGQNEQFF.